The following is a T cell receptor beta chain sequence with its context. Its target is not known. After removal of 5 bases from V and 2 bases from J, the junction contained 6 bases not matched to a gene. The germline V gene has CDR1 LNHDA and CDR2 SQIVND (reference sequence). This CDR3 has 17 residues. All patients relapsed after autologous stem cell transplantation, and brentuximab vedotin exposure varied. Assay: immunoSEQ multiplex PCR; the TCRdb copy retains only in-frame clones and omits some. The sample lists 10,000 or so clones, approximately 80% seen once, with around 23% in the top ten. The sample is drawn from a study of PD-1 blockade in classical Hodgkin lymphoma. Whole-study findings and limits: The study found complete responders had baseline diversity similar to newly diagnosed patients.

The input for sequencing was peripheral blood mononuclear cells (PBMCs), taken at baseline. This clonotype was obtained from a human donor with classical Hodgkin lymphoma. The gene calls are TRBV19 and TRBJ2-6, with 10 bases lining up with TRBD1. CDR3 loop: CASSAGQGIAGANVLTF. For the CDR3, the DNA is TGTGCCAGTAGTGCGGGACAGGGGATCGCTGGGGCCAACGTCCTGACTTTC. Filled out from reference TRBV19 and TRBJ2-6, the complete variable domain reads DGGITQSPKYLFRKEGQNVTLSCEQNLNHDAMYWYRQDPGQGLRLIYYSQIVNDFQKGDIAEGYSVSREKKESFPLTVTSAQKNPTAFYLCASSAGQGIAGANVLTFGAGSRLTVL.